The 17 T cell receptor beta chains reported below all come from one sample, sequenced in a study of T cell clonotyping in hematopoietic cell transplantation. Assay: immunoSEQ multiplex PCR; the TCRdb copy retains only in-frame clones and omits some. Among 35,000 to 50,000 clones listed, around 95% were seen once. The sample taken for sequencing was peripheral blood mononuclear cells. The receptor set was obtained from a young man in good health. Some clones in this sample may be carry-over from other donors' samples.

This chain uses TRBV6-1 with TRBJ1-5; 9 bases align to TRBD1. This CDR3 comprises 15 residues. The V gene end was trimmed by 4 bases and the J gene end by 5 bases; junction bases not matched to a gene: 6. Germline V gives CDR1 MNHNS, CDR2 SASEGT. The CDR3 region has the DNA TGTGCCAGCAGTGGCGGGACAGGGACCTATCAGCCCCAGCATTTT. Translating gives CASSGGTGTYQPQHF.

The J gene is TRBJ2-7, the V gene TRBV7-9; tentatively, D is TRBD1 or TRBD2 (5 bases each). The CDR3 length is 14 residues. The V gene lost 7 bases and the J gene lost 6 bases, with 19 bases spanning the gap. Germline V gene sequence: CDR1 SEHNR, CDR2 FQNEAQ (reference sequence). The CDR3, as DNA: TGTGCCAGCACCATCGGGGACGCCCAGGGCGAGCAGTACTTC. This translates into CASTIGDAQGEQYF.

The chain employs TRBV4-3 and TRBJ1-1; D not resolved. This CDR3 spans 14 amino acids. Deletions cut 1 base from V and 4 bases from J, with 10 bases between. The V gene's germline CDR1 is LGHNA and CDR2 YSLEER. As DNA, the CDR3 is TGCGCCAGCAGCCAAGGGGTTTGGGGCACTGAAGCTTTCTTT. This translates into CASSQGVWGTEAFF.

The rearrangement uses TRBV4-1 and TRBJ1-1, with D possibly TRBD1 on 6 matching bases. V shed 0 bases and J shed 4 bases, with 6 bases lying between them. This CDR3 has 13 amino acids. Germline-derived CDR1 and CDR2 are MGHRA and YSYEKL. Here the CDR3 reads CASSQEGGTEAFF. The CDR3 DNA sequence: TGCGCCAGCAGCCAAGAAGGGGGCACTGAAGCTTTCTTT.

The chain is built from TRBV27 and TRBJ1-2; 10 bases align to TRBD1. This CDR3 is built from 15 residues. Germline V gives CDR1 MNHEY, CDR2 SMNVEV (reference sequence). Trimming removed 4 bases from V and 8 bases from J; junction bases left unmatched: 10. CDR3 loop: CASSSRDRGLDGYTF. CDR3 nucleotide sequence: TGTGCCAGCAGTTCCCGGGACAGGGGCCTTGACGGCTACACCTTC.

The chain is built from TRBV6-5 and TRBJ2-7, with D tentatively TRBD1 or TRBD2 (5 bases each). Deletions cut 0 bases from V and 0 bases from J, with 9 bases between. Germline CDR1 is MNHEY and CDR2 is SVGAGI. This CDR3 is 15 amino acids long. CDR3 in amino acids: CASSYSGRPSYEQYF. CDR3 nucleotide sequence: TGTGCCAGCAGTTACTCGGGACGGCCCTCCTACGAGCAGTACTTC.

The rearrangement joins TRBV4-1 to TRBJ2-1; possibly TRBD2 for D (5 bases). The CDR3 sequence is 14 residues long. V lost 1 base to trimming and J lost 6 bases, with 10 bases between them. Germline lookup yields CDR1 MGHRA and CDR2 YSYEKL. CDR3 DNA: TGCGCCAGCAGCCAAGGGGAGCGGCCCAATGAGCAGTTCTTC. Translation gives CASSQGERPNEQFF.

This clone has a single count. The V gene is TRBV6-5, the J gene TRBJ1-2, with 8 bases matching TRBD1. Looked up from germline, CDR1 is MNHEY and CDR2 is SVGAGI. J was trimmed by 2 bases and V by 0 bases; bases with no gene match: 5. The CDR3 is 16 amino acids. Here the CDR3 reads CASSYSRGQGNYGYTF. In DNA form, the CDR3 reads TGTGCCAGCAGTTACTCCAGAGGACAGGGCAACTATGGCTACACCTTC.

The rearrangement uses TRBV14 and TRBJ2-2; D tentatively reads TRBD1 or TRBD2 (6 bases each). The V and J ends lost 4 bases and 7 bases respectively, with 16 bases between them. CDR1 SGHDN and CDR2 FVKESK come from the germline V gene. The length of the CDR3 is 15 residues. CDR3 bases: TGTGCCAGCAGCCGTCGGGGGCAGCAAGGCGGGGAGCTGTTTTTT. Translation: CASSRRGQQGGELFF.

The chain combines TRBV20-1 with TRBJ2-7; weak D call: TRBD2 (6 bases). CDR1 DFQATT and CDR2 SNEGSKA come from the germline V gene (reference sequence). V was pared by 3 bases and J by 3 bases, with 6 bases between. CDR3 length: 11 residues. DNA for the CDR3: TGCAGTGCTAGCGGGAGCTACGAGCAGTACTTC. Its protein is CSASGSYEQYF.

In nucleotides, the CDR3 is TGTGCCAGCGGGACCCCCAAACATTTT. As protein: CASGTPKHF. The chain employs TRBV2 and TRBJ1-5, with TRBD1 as a possible D gene (5 bases). Trimming took off 8 bases at V and 16 bases at J, with 12 bases between the two ends. There are 9 residues in the CDR3. Germline values: CDR1 SNHLY, CDR2 FYNNEI.

The CDR3 protein is CASSETGFSYEQYF. The CDR3 DNA reads TGTGCCAGCAGTGAGACAGGATTCTCCTACGAGCAGTACTTC. The chain couples TRBV6-4 to TRBJ2-7, with D possibly matching TRBD1 (6 bases). The CDR3 sequence is 14 residues long. V was clipped by 3 bases and J by 0 bases, with 9 bases between them. Germline assignment: CDR1 MRHNA and CDR2 SNTAGT.

This rearrangement joins TRBV27 to TRBJ2-7; D possibly uses TRBD1 or TRBD2 (5 bases each). CDR3 length: 14 residues. Deletions cut 2 bases from V and 2 bases from J, with 10 bases between. In germline, CDR1 is MNHEY, CDR2 SMNVEV (reference sequence). CDR3 region: CASSLEGRPYEQYF. The CDR3, as DNA: TGTGCCAGCAGTTTAGAGGGGCGACCCTACGAGCAGTACTTC.

This chain joins TRBV5-4 and TRBJ2-7, with D perhaps matching TRBD2 (6 bases). The V gene's germline CDR1 is SGHNT and CDR2 YYREEE (reference sequence). V lost 0 bases, J lost 0 bases, and 13 bases lay in between. The CDR3 covers 16 residues. The CDR3 bases are TGTGCCAGCAGCTTGGGGGGGGACTTCAGCTCCTACGAGCAGTACTTC. It is translated as CASSLGGDFSSYEQYF.

The CDR3 loop is CSVTESGRVNNEQFF. The CDR3 DNA sequence: TGCAGCGTGACGGAGAGCGGGAGGGTAAACAATGAGCAGTTCTTC. V usage is TRBV29-1 and J usage is TRBJ2-1, with TRBD2 matching over 10 bases. Trimming at V came to 6 bases and at J to 5 bases, leaving 10 bases not matched to a gene. From germline, CDR1 is SQVTM and CDR2 ANQGSEA. This CDR3 is built from 15 residues.

The chain couples TRBV5-4 to TRBJ2-3, with D possibly matching TRBD2 (6 bases). The V end was cut by 0 bases, the J end by 2 bases, with 13 bases between. Germline assignment: CDR1 SGHNT and CDR2 YYREEE (reference sequence). The CDR3 contains 16 residues. CDR3 in amino acids: CASSLDPGLITDTQYF. The CDR3, as DNA: TGTGCCAGCAGCTTGGACCCGGGACTGATCACAGATACGCAGTATTTT.

The chain has TRBV5-1 and TRBJ2-7, with D tentatively TRBD1 or TRBD2 (5 bases each). This CDR3 contains 18 residues. Germline V gene data show CDR1 as SGHRS and CDR2 as YFSETQ. V lost 0 bases, J lost 0 bases, and 19 bases lay in between. The chain's CDR3 is CASSLDGVTGTSSYEQYF. Written as DNA, the CDR3 is TGCGCCAGCAGCTTGGACGGGGTTACAGGTACCAGCTCCTACGAGCAGTACTTC.